These 6 T cell receptor beta chains were sequenced from one sample in a study of regulatory T cells in long-lasting Graves disease (dated by TCRdb to the early 2020s). The intended sense of this specimen's time point label: newly diagnosed GD, antithyroid drugs for less than 3 months. RNA was extracted from PBMCs in TRIzol for both TCR sequencing and RNA sequencing. Libraries were built with multiplex PCR. TCRdb records Illumina HiSeq 4000 as the sequencer. CDR3 regions were amplified by Arm-PCR with iRepertoire HTBI primers to construct TCR beta libraries. TCRdb passed the public sequencing reads through fastp at Q25 and MiXCR, retaining productive beta sequences. Every CDR3 protein is listed once, alongside the most common genes and DNA of its rows. The sample records about 540,000 distinct CDR3 sequences, approximately 13% of which are singletons. The top ten constitute roughly a tenth of the sample.

These data also formed part of another study, on T cells in Graves' hyperthyroidism and ophthalmopathy.

Sample: peripheral blood mononuclear cells (PBMCs), taken at new diagnosis, from a patient treated with antithyroid drugs. These receptors came from a man aged 25-40 years with Graves disease. Donor details come from another sample of the same person, matched by shared clones.

As to this clonotype: A much more abundant neighbour one base away suggests this may be a read error. The chain carries TRBV28 and TRBJ1-2; weak D call: TRBD1 (5 bases). The CDR3 contains 13 residues. Germline values: CDR1 MDHEN, CDR2 SYDVKM. DNA of the CDR3: TGTGCCAGCAACTTCGACAGAGACTATGACTACACCTTC. This encodes CASNFDRDYDYTF.

The sample holds many counts of this clonotype. CDR3 amino acids: CASSPQIRGKGNYEQYF. The CDR3 nucleotides read TGTGCCAGCAGCCCACAGATTAGGGGTAAAGGGAACTACGAGCAGTACTTC. The chain carries TRBV6-2 or TRBV6-3 and TRBJ2-7, with D maybe TRBD1 (5 bases). V was cut by 6 bases and J by 3 bases, with 24 bases left in between. Germline values: CDR1 MNHEY, CDR2 SVGEGT. The CDR3 has 17 amino acids.

The chain carries TRBV10-1 and TRBJ2-5; TRBD2 agrees at 11 bases. Germline CDR1 WNHNN, CDR2 SYGVQD (reference sequence). This CDR3 contains 16 residues. J was trimmed by 5 bases and V by 2 bases; bases with no gene match: 7. The CDR3 DNA follows: TGCGCCAGCAGTGAGACGCTAGCGGGAGGATTTGAGACCCAGTACTTC. Translating gives CASSETLAGGFETQYF.

There are many counts of this clonotype. The chain employs TRBV7-2 and TRBJ1-1, with no clear D. V was shortened by 7 bases and J by 4 bases, with 19 bases between the two germline ends. Germline V lookup: CDR1 SGHTA, CDR2 FQGNSA. The CDR3 has 15 amino acids. CDR3 amino acids: CASTTQVGWSTEAFF. DNA of the CDR3: TGTGCCAGCACCACCCAGGTCGGGTGGAGCACTGAAGCTTTCTTT.

Remarks on this clonotype: This may come from a read error, since a much larger clone is one base off. The V gene is TRBV12-3 or TRBV12-4, the J gene TRBJ2-1, with D uncertain. The DNA end is more similar to TRBJ2-5, so the J call may be wrong. This CDR3 has 13 amino acids. The CDR3 bases are TGTGCCAGCAGTTCTGTGCGGAAAGAGACCCAGTACTTC. This codes for CASSSVRKETQYF.

V and J are TRBV12-5 and TRBJ2-1; D tentatively reads TRBD1 or TRBD2 (5 bases each). Trimming shortened V by 3 bases and J by 5 bases, and 11 bases separated the two germline ends. The germline V gene has CDR1 LGHNT and CDR2 FRNRAP. The CDR3 runs to 14 residues. The CDR3 sequence: CASGFPGTNNEQFF. CDR3 in DNA: TGTGCTAGTGGTTTCCCCGGGACCAACAATGAGCAGTTCTTC.